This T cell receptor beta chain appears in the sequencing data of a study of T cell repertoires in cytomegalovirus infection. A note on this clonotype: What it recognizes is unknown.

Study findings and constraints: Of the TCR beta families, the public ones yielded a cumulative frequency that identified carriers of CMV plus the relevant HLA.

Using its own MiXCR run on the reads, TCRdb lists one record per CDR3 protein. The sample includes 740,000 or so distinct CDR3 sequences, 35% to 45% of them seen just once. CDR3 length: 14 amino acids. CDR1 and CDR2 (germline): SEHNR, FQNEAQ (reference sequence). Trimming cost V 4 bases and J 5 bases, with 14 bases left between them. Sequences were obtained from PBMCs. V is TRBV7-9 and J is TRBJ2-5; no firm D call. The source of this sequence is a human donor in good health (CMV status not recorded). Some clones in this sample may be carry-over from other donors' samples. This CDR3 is CASSSSGPSETQYF. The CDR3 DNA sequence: TGTGCCAGCAGCTCTTCGGGCCCGAGTGAGACCCAGTACTTC.